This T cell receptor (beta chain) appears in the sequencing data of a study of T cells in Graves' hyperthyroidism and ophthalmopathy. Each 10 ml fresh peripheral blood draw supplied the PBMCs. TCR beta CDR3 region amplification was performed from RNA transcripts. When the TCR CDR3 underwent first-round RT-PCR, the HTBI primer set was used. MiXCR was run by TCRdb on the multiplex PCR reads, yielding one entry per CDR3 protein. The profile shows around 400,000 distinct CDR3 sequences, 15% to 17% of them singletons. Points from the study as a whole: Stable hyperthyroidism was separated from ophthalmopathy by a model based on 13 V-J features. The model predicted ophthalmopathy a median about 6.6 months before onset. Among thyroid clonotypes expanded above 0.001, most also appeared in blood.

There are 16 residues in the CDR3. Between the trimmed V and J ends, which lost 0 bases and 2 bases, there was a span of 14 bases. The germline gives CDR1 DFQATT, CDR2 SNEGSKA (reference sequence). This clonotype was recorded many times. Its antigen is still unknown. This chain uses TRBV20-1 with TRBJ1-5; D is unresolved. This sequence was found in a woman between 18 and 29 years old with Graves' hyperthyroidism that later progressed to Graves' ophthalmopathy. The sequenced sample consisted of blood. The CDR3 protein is CSARDWGGPGNQPQHF. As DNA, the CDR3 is TGCAGTGCTAGAGATTGGGGAGGGCCCGGCAATCAGCCCCAGCATTTT.